The source of this TCR beta chain is a study of blood T cells in healthy people across ages (dated by TCRdb to the mid-2010s). Regarding the study in general: In model experiments, template switching captured about one uniquely barcoded TCR beta cDNA molecule for every two T cells. Using deep sequencing normalized with unique cDNA molecular identifiers, the study measured how TCR beta repertoire diversity changes with age. The donors were divided into four age groups: young (average roughly 15 years), middle-aged (approximately 39), aged (approximately 64) and long-lived (roughly 88). To avoid experimental bias, donors of different ages were distributed randomly across sequencing lanes. For two donors (one aged 18 to 30 and one aged 80 or older), the study analyzed two additional independent replicas of 1 million unique cDNA reads from the same blood draw. Results the study describes overall, beyond this receptor: The long-lived group showed more naive CD4+ T cells, fewer expanded clones and increased TCR diversity than the aged group, suggesting age selection. Estimates of total diversity from one million sequenced T cells were regarded as lower bounds and underestimates. Bulk unsorted PBMC profiling prevented conclusive comparison of naive and antigen-experienced compartments. The percentage of naive T cells measured by flow cytometry correlated strongly with observed TCR beta diversity. Because the CMV infection status of the donors was unknown, age-related changes in expanded clonotypes may potentially have been confounded. As age increased, observed TCR beta diversity per million T cells dropped in a roughly linear way, and a significant reduction was already evident by age about 40.

The method behind the library was 5' RACE. Data came from an Illumina HiSeq 2500. A second PCR of about 6 to 11 cycles was performed with a sample-barcoded 5' primer and a J-beta primer mix. A unique molecular identifier was introduced onto each TCR beta cDNA molecule by a template-switch 5' adaptor carrying 12 random nucleotides. Each sample yielded at least 2.5 million CDR3-containing paired-end reads. First-strand cDNA was synthesized from all RNA with the Mint cDNA synthesis kit, primed by a TRBC-specific oligonucleotide. After uracil-DNA glycosylase treatment, a first 18-cycle PCR used universal primers M1SS and BC2_uni_R on all cDNA. Per the authors' processing: For normalization, 1 million high-quality reads were randomly selected from each sample, with every read carrying a distinct molecular identifier. Instead of being binned into consensus sequences, reads with shared molecular identifiers were discarded. CDR3 identification, clonotype clustering and error correction used MiTCR with a Q25 quality threshold and the strictest error-elimination algorithm. A nonparametric unseen species model with Euler transformation was used to estimate a lower bound on total TCR beta diversity. The public sequencing data were trimmed at Q25 with fastp and processed into clonotypes with MiXCR by TCRdb, which kept only in-frame beta chains. Rows with one shared CDR3 protein collapse into an entry with the most common genes and DNA. The V and J calls shown here were made by TCRdb, not taken from the authors' results. Present in this sample are 2 million or so distinct CDR3 sequences, roughly 50% of which were seen just once. The ten largest clones represent approximately 2.1% of the sample.

In the germline V gene (reference sequence), CDR1 corresponds to MNHEY and CDR2 to SMNVEV. The CDR3 sequence holds 16 residues, the cysteine and phenylalanine included. Only the CDR3 region is kept as DNA, spanning 48 bases read in frame from base 1. This clonotype has a handful of counts. The antigen it recognizes is unknown. It has no much larger one-base neighbor in the sample; base qualities were not kept. Systemically healthy Caucasian individuals from Russia, about 38 in total and aged roughly 6 to 100 years, were included as donors. Each donor gave ten milliliters of peripheral blood, collected into EDTA-treated Vacutainer tubes. Ficoll-Paque density-gradient centrifugation was used to isolate PBMCs, with at least 6.5 million per sample. Total RNA was extracted from PBMCs with Trizol reagent, with at least 6 micrograms obtained per sample. For every donor, flow cytometry on a PBMC aliquot measured the percentage of naive CD45RAhigh/CD27high T cells.

The sequence came from a woman aged 40 to 50 in good health. Sequencing input: blood. The V and J genes are TRBV27 and TRBJ2-7, and the D gene may be TRBD1, 5 bases matching. The DNA matches TRBJ2-5 better at its end, which makes the J call doubtful. The nucleotides are TGTGCCAGCAGTTTATCGACAGTCCGCGCAGGGGAGACCCAGTACTTC. It translates to CASSLSTVRAGETQYF.